This T cell receptor (beta chain) was identified during a study of cytomegalovirus exposure and HLA in healthy donors (dated by TCRdb to the late 2010s). With regard to the full study: An earlier analysis of several hundred of the donors reported 276 Gb of sequence data and around 120 million unique TCR beta sequences obtained from about 200 million T cells. An early release covering roughly 640 HLA-typed donors comprised approximately 300 gigabases of sequencing data and 65 million to 100 million unique TCR sequences. Across 300 to 500 genotyped donors of the cohort, an average of approximately 240,000 unique TCR beta nucleotide sequences per donor were sequenced, and approximately 17% of those sequences were non-productive. An earlier analysis of 587 of the donors used high-throughput TCR beta sequencing to judge whether each TCR beta V gene segment behaved as functional or pseudogenic. Every discovery cohort repertoire had been produced on one sequencing platform. Among the 398 genotyped donors, about 85% belonged to the genetic ancestry cluster associated with self-reported Caucasian donors. HLA typing included class I and class II loci at four-digit resolution. To predict cytomegalovirus infection status, the study combined high-throughput TCR immunosequencing, statistical association of individual TCRs with disease status, and machine learning. The number of typed donors differed by locus: about 620-640 for A, B, C, DRB1 and DQB1; 500 to 550 for DQA1; approximately 600 for DPA1; and 400 to 480 for DPB1. A later analysis re-examined previously published TCR beta repertoires from several hundred donors and added high-resolution HLA genotyping to investigate patterns of TCR occurrence. Because of strong linkage in the cohort, roughly five DR-DQ haplotypes were treated as single units for association and clustering. Genome-wide SNP genotypes for about three fifths of the 666 donors were used in a later genetic analysis, which treated that subset as a discovery cohort. In addition to the first cohort of 666 subjects, a separate validation cohort of over 90 different subjects was used. Donor age, sex, ethnicity and CMV serostatus were compiled alongside the repertoire data. The T cell repertoires of around 730 subjects were profiled by immunosequencing and related to cytomegalovirus serostatus. The study aimed to test whether signatures of past pathogen exposure could be identified by cataloging public T cell receptors. Rather than drawing on any new phenotypic data, the later analysis identified candidate immune exposures from TCR beta sequences and the way those sequences occurred across donors. The paper's findings and limits, for the study overall: A further reported finding was that TCR beta sequences accurately predicted the HLA-A and HLA-B alleles for most subjects in the first cohort. Several of the top co-occurrence clusters appeared to be linked to parvovirus B19, influenza, CMV and Epstein-Barr virus, according to a later analysis. In a later analysis, HLA-associated TCR beta chains showed more clonal expansion and lower generation probabilities than non-associated chains that were equally common. CMV serostatus was the only immune exposure information available for the cohort. A later analysis associated 17,000 or so TCR beta sequences with specific HLA alleles at a false discovery rate of 0.05. It was suggested by the authors that the approach could potentially be generalized to other disease states and immunological phenotypes. Only TCR beta chains were sequenced in this cohort, and the absence of alpha or paired-chain data limited detectable features. Some IMGT-functional V segments, including TRBV6-2 and TRBV6-3, could not be told apart with the 87-base-pair reads, so those segments were excluded. Cytomegalovirus status was reported to be diagnosed by the classifier with high specificity and sensitivity in both the original and validation cohorts. In a later analysis, most CMV-associated TCR beta chains were found to appear HLA-restricted, with HLA associations seemingly driven largely by CMV exposure. Because counts were too low, more than 15 rarely observed V segments, including chromosome 9 orphons, were left out of the earlier analysis of several hundred of the donors. Correlated functional status among segregating V segments might be attributable to linkage disequilibrium, but an unknown experimental factor could not be ruled out. Presence/absence analyses assumed roughly uniform sequencing depth across donors, an assumption that may not hold. Broadly in line with IMGT annotations, most TCR beta V segments showed up in productive rearrangements about 87% or about 30% of the time in an earlier analysis of several hundred of the donors. A few of the identified cytomegalovirus-associated TCR beta chains were confirmed in vitro to be specific for cytomegalovirus antigens. According to a later analysis, TCR association rates differed among HLA loci, with DRB1 alleles showing the most associated TCRs and HLA-C alleles showing the fewest. HLA typing was unavailable for some donors at each locus, so association tests used only the typed subset. Strong co-occurrence of HLA alleles, especially DR and DQ, made assigning TCR associations to individual alleles difficult. Across donors, most TCR sequences were observed very rarely, whereas some public TCRs were present in many individuals. The study gave a list of about 150 TCR beta chains associated with cytomegalovirus. The sequencing pipeline was judged likely to have produced a cluster of highly shared sequence variants as a technical artifact. An association between a missense DCLRE1C variant and V-gene and J-gene trimming of TCR beta chains was found in a later genetic analysis and replicated in an independent cohort. According to a later genetic analysis, donors in an Asian-associated ancestry cluster had fewer N-insertions in productive TCRs than the roughly 670-donor mean.

The germline V gene encodes CDR1 SNHLY and CDR2 FYNNEI. The germline V and J ends show losses of 8 bases and 1 base respectively, and no gene match explains 14 bases of the junction. Spanning cysteine to phenylalanine, the CDR3 consists of 17 amino acids. Just the 51-base CDR3 DNA is kept, in frame starting at base 1. As to this clone: Its antigen specificity is not known. The input lacks base qualities; no much larger clone sits a single base away.

In total, more than 500 healthy bone marrow donors made up the cohort. All cohort members were sampled while nominally healthy, although unrecorded immune exposures were likely present. The donor was CMV seropositive and belonged to the group of about 290 seropositive cohort members. A peripheral blood sample was collected from each donor, and TCR beta sequencing was performed on peripheral blood mononuclear cells. Genomic DNA extraction from the blood cell samples was performed with the Qiagen DNeasy Blood Extraction Kit. Libraries came from the immunoSEQ multiplex PCR assay. The multiplex PCR relied on a mix of 60 forward primers for TCR Vbeta segments and 13 reverse primers for TCR Jbeta segments. The CDR3 region of rearranged TCR beta genes was amplified from genomic DNA by a multiplex PCR assay. The amplified TCR beta libraries were sequenced on the Illumina HiSeq System as 87-base-pair reads. The paper's data handling went like this. A later analysis counted about 80 million unique TCR beta chains across the 600 to 850 repertoires, and 10 million to 11 million of these chains were shared by at least two donors. To remove PCR and sequencing errors, raw reads were error-corrected and collapsed into unique sequences using a nearest-neighbor algorithm that merged closely related sequences. CDR3 sequences were aligned to IMGT reference sequences to assign V, D and J gene segments. For a sequence to be retained, a match of at least six nucleotides to both a V gene segment and a J gene segment was required. Rearrangements were called productive when the CDR3 lacked stop codons and stayed in frame with V and J; all others were non-productive. Following IMGT convention, CDR3 was defined as the stretch from the second conserved V-encoded cysteine to the conserved J-encoded phenylalanine. Sequences without an unambiguous match to a single V gene segment were excluded from the earlier analysis of approximately 600 of the donors. An earlier analysis of 500 to 600 of the donors classified V segments as functional when productive rearrangements were above 56.7% and as segregating when the standard deviation between donors was above 5%. A statistical classification framework was developed to diagnose cytomegalovirus status using the catalog of TCR beta chain sequences. A later analysis assigned V and J genes by comparing TCR nucleotide sequences with IMGT/GENE-DB human TR gene sequences. A later analysis assigned CDR3 sequences and most-parsimonious VDJ recombination scenarios with the TCRdist pipeline. In a later analysis, each TCR beta chain was defined by its CDR3 amino acid sequence together with its V-gene family, and reads lacking a unique V-gene family were excluded. As a way to deal with suspected cross-contamination and a sequencing artifact, a later analysis dropped 450 to 700 nucleotide sequences that were highly shared and had low generation probability. In a later analysis, a clonal expansion index was calculated for each public chain from normalized within-repertoire ranks of inferred template counts. In a later analysis, generation probabilities were computed using a VDJ recombination model fitted to out-of-frame rearrangements, and the results were checked against IGoR. Hypergeometric tests were used in a later analysis to score TCR-TCR, TCR-HLA and TCR-CMV co-occurrence, with a repertoire-size bias correction applied to the TCR pairs. A later analysis estimated false discovery rates by permuting HLA or CMV assignments 20 times. In a later analysis, co-occurring TCRs were grouped using DBSCAN, and TCRdist sequence similarity was added for clustering within HLA-allele-positive subsets. Repertoires with fewer than 30,000 or more than 120,000 public chains, plus five repertoires with anomalous nucleotide sharing, were excluded from co-occurrence clustering. TCRdb provides this immuneACCESS table in a form limited to in-frame rearrangements. Some clones are lacking; in checked studies, under half of them reflect an unresolved V gene, and why the rest are absent is not known. That table is the source of V, J and clone size, and D and trimming were worked out from the DNA. Across this sample there are around 100,000 clones, with about four fifths seen only once. The top ten clones comprise almost 3% of the sample.

The chain uses TRBV2 and TRBJ2-5, with 9 middle bases fitting TRBD2. The sequenced sample was PBMCs. The TCR originated in a woman aged 18-29 years in good health and CMV-seropositive. The nucleotides are TGTGCCAGCTGGGGGAGTAGCGGGAGAGAGGCCCAAGAGACCCAGTACTTC. The encoded protein is CASWGSSGREAQETQYF.